What follows are 9 T cell receptor beta chains derived from one specimen sequenced in a study of metastatic and nonmetastatic thyroid tumors. Through MiXCR, TCRdb re-clonotyped the PCR reads. Among roughly 41,000 clones listed, about 16% were seen once. Prior to thyroid surgery, none of the patients had received any treatment. What was sequenced was blood. These receptors all come from a female donor with papillary thyroid cancer or a benign thyroid nodule (not recorded which). Some clones in this sample may be carry-over from other donors' samples.

This clone was recorded a few times. V usage is TRBV6-1 and J usage is TRBJ1-3; D not resolved. Germline loops: CDR1 MNHNS, CDR2 SASEGT. V was trimmed by 3 bases and J by 7 bases, leaving 7 bases between them. The CDR3 has 12 residues. The CDR3 DNA reads as TGTGCCAGCAGTGAGAACGGCAACACCATATATTTT. It translates to CASSENGNTIYF.

The V call is TRBV30, the J call TRBJ2-3; D is possibly TRBD2 (6 bases). Germline CDR1 reads GTSNPN; CDR2 reads SVGIG (reference sequence). This CDR3 is built from 15 residues. Trimming pared 4 bases from V and 6 bases from J, leaving 20 bases between. CDR3 in DNA: TGTGCCTGGACTGATCGCGGGGTGTTCACGGATACGCAGTATTTT. Translation: CAWTDRGVFTDTQYF.

In its sample, this clone was seen many times. This chain uses TRBV30 with TRBJ1-2; D is ambiguous. This CDR3 spans 13 amino acids. V lost 5 bases and J 6 bases, leaving 16 bases between the germline ends. Germline CDR1 GTSNPN, CDR2 SVGIG (reference sequence). The CDR3, as DNA: TGTGCCTGGGAGACAACGGTAGAGAATGGCTACACCTTC. It encodes CAWETTVENGYTF.

This clone appeared many times. The chain uses TRBV25-1 and TRBJ1-5; no firm D call. Trimming shortened V by 4 bases and J by 4 bases, and 5 bases separated the two germline ends. Germline V lookup: CDR1 MGHDK, CDR2 SYGVNS. The CDR3 contains 12 residues. Here the CDR3 reads CASSVRNQPQHF. The CDR3 bases are TGTGCCAGCAGTGTAAGGAATCAGCCCCAGCATTTT.

This clone was seen repeatedly, ten times or more. The V call is TRBV12-3 or TRBV12-4, the J call TRBJ1-3, with D hard to call. This CDR3 has 16 amino acids. The V gene lost 4 bases and the J gene lost 0 bases, with 13 bases spanning the gap. CDR3 sequence (DNA): TGTGCCAGCAGTTCAGGACTGGCAAGCTCTGGAAACACCATATATTTT. Protein: CASSSGLASSGNTIYF.

This clone showed up many times. The rearrangement links TRBV20-1 to TRBJ2-1, with 9 bases aligning to TRBD2. CDR3 length equals 14 residues. CDR1 is DFQATT and CDR2 is SNEGSKA in the germline V gene (reference sequence). V shed 3 bases, J shed 4 bases, and the junction held 4 bases outside the gene matches. CDR3 amino acids: CSARTSGKYNEQFF. The CDR3 DNA reads as TGCAGTGCTAGGACTAGCGGAAAGTACAATGAGCAGTTCTTC.

The chain employs TRBV9 and TRBJ2-1, with D maybe TRBD2 (6 bases). V lost 0 bases to trimming and J lost 8 bases, with 12 bases between them. The CDR3 is 14 amino acids. The germline gives CDR1 SGDLS, CDR2 YYNGEE. The CDR3 DNA reads TGTGCCAGCAGCGTAGAATCTCCGGGGGATGAGCAGTTCTTC. This codes for CASSVESPGDEQFF. Using reference TRBV9 and TRBJ2-1 for the parts outside the CDR3, the full variable domain is DSGVTQTPKHLITATGQRVTLRCSPRSGDLSVYWYQQSLDQGLQFLIQYYNGEERAKGNILERFSAQQFPDLHSELNLSSLELGDSALYFCASSVESPGDEQFFGPGTRLTVL.

This clone was found many times. This chain connects TRBV11-1 to TRBJ1-2; weak D call: TRBD1 (5 bases). CDR3 length: 18 amino acids. The V and J ends lost 0 bases and 0 bases respectively, with 17 bases between them. The germline V gene has CDR1 SGHAT and CDR2 FQDESV (reference sequence). CDR3 DNA sequence: TGTGCCAGCAGCTTAGCCGCTTTGCGGGACCGCACTAACTATGGCTACACCTTC. Translation gives CASSLAALRDRTNYGYTF.

At least ten counts were recorded for this clone. J is TRBJ1-3 and V is TRBV28, with a weak D call TRBD1 (5 bases). The CDR3 is made up of 14 amino acids. V lost 4 bases and J 4 bases, leaving 11 bases between the germline ends. The germline CDR1 and CDR2 sequences are MDHEN and SYDVKM. The CDR3: CASSSRQRGNTIYF. The CDR3 nucleotides read TGTGCCAGCAGTTCCCGACAGCGCGGAAACACCATATATTTT.